These T cell receptor beta chains were read from a single sample in a study of blood T cells in healthy people across ages. TCRdb re-derived calls from the 5' RACE reads in MiXCR, one entry per CDR3 protein. Among 650,000 to 800,000 distinct CDR3 sequences, under 45% were seen once, and the ten largest hold 15% to 25%. The source material was blood. All receptors come from a man aged 55 to 70 in good health. Both conserved end residues are trimmed from each CDR3. The order of the fields is D gene, clone size, V gene, J gene, CDR3 protein. A D gene is named only where the DNA matches it firmly. Clone size is not always given. Where it is, it says once, few, many or a class for expanded clones.

>-|-|TRBV18|TRBJ2-1
ASSPDRQSTEQF
>TRBD1|-|TRBV13|TRBJ1-1
ASSTRDRGNTEAF
>TRBD2|few|TRBV7-9|TRBJ2-1
ASSFRTSGDYNEQF
>-|few|TRBV7-9|TRBJ1-2
ASSSLSTLNGGYT
>-|-|TRBV7-2|TRBJ1-5
ASSLVASNQPQH
>TRBD1|few|TRBV29-1|TRBJ2-3
SVPGQGTDTQY
>-|-|TRBV21-1|TRBJ1-5
ASSKEEGYSNQPQH
>-|-|TRBV3-1|TRBJ2-2
ASTGLTNTGELF
>-|few|TRBV5-1|TRBJ2-6
ASSQRVGANVLT
>TRBD1|-|TRBV7-9|TRBJ2-3
ASSLPRGLDTQY
>TRBD1|-|TRBV7-2|TRBJ1-3
ASSRQGSGNTIY
>-|few|TRBV3-1|TRBJ2-7
ASSQVGTPVYEQY
>-|few|TRBV14|-
ASSQRGRWETQY
>-|-|TRBV6-5|TRBJ1-2
ASSINRGTAGYT
>-|-|TRBV6-5|TRBJ1-1
ASSPGGGRVAF
>TRBD1|-|TRBV20-1|TRBJ2-4
SAREVGQGADIQY
>-|-|TRBV27|TRBJ1-6
ASSVNQGLNSPLH
>TRBD1|-|TRBV6-6|TRBJ1-5
ASSQRDRGLSNQPQH
>-|-|TRBV20-1|TRBJ2-5
SAGNAETQY
>TRBD1|-|TRBV5-5|TRBJ2-1
ASIGTGAGNEQF
>-|-|TRBV24-1|TRBJ1-5
ATSERQGSAWDQPQH
>-|few|TRBV24-1|TRBJ1-1
ATPIRGEAF
>TRBD2|-|TRBV7-2|TRBJ2-1
ASSSLGASGVSLNEQF
>-|many|TRBV12-3/TRBV12-4|TRBJ1-1
ATGEGPKDAF
>TRBD1|few|TRBV5-1|TRBJ2-1
ASSRGTGKVDEQF
>-|-|TRBV6-1|TRBJ1-2
ASSEVGLYGYT
>-|-|TRBV28|TRBJ2-4
ASSPQRGIQY
>-|-|TRBV20-1|TRBJ2-5
SASPSTTYQETQY
>-|few|TRBV4-3|TRBJ2-1
ASSPAPGDNEQF
>-|many|TRBV12-3/TRBV12-4|TRBJ2-3
ASSLDRASTDTQY
>-|-|TRBV7-9|TRBJ2-5
ASSRDGGPSGETQY
>TRBD1|few|TRBV6-1|TRBJ2-5
ASSRSGVDRGHAETQY
>-|many|TRBV6-2/TRBV6-3|TRBJ2-1
ASSSPGGDNEQF
>-|-|TRBV7-8|TRBJ2-7
ASSLGRISYEQY
>-|-|TRBV9|TRBJ2-7
ASSVEQDPYEQY
>-|-|TRBV14|TRBJ2-5
ASSQFPNTLETQY
>-|-|TRBV9|TRBJ2-3
ASSTLTVADTQY
>TRBD1|few|TRBV4-2|TRBJ2-1
ASSHRPGQGVALGF
>TRBD1|few|TRBV15|TRBJ2-5
ATSRRTGIQETQY
>-|-|TRBV14|TRBJ2-1
ASSQAPGDYNEQF